The rows below give T cell receptor beta chains drawn from one sample of a study of blood T cell repertoires in COVID-19. Sequencing used immunoSEQ multiplex PCR; TCRdb keeps in-frame clones, though not all of them. The profile covers approximately 140,000 clones, with 85% to 90% appearing a single time and around 6.1% taken by the ten largest. The source material was peripheral blood. These receptors all stem from an elderly man with acute or convalescent COVID-19. Both conserved end residues are part of each CDR3. Fields, in order: J gene, CDR3 length, V gene, CDR3 protein.

TRBJ2-3 | 16 | TRBV3-1/TRBV3-2 | CASSPTGQGSRDTQYF
TRBJ1-5 | 14 | TRBV5-1 | CASSLQGGNQPQHF
TRBJ2-1 | 12 | TRBV19 | CASSIWSGARFF
TRBJ2-7 | 15 | TRBV11-2 | CASSLGGTGGYEQYF
TRBJ1-1 | 13 | TRBV27 | CASSLSRNTEAFF
TRBJ1-4 | 13 | TRBV10-2 | CASSTDIVEKLFF
TRBJ1-2 | 15 | TRBV18 | CASSPSDRMRDGYTF
TRBJ1-3 | 16 | TRBV5-1 | CASSLSTTGTGNTIYF
TRBJ1-2 | 16 | TRBV19 | CASSIGWDRKNYGYTF
TRBJ2-1 | 15 | TRBV30 | CAWSLQSNSYNEQFF
TRBJ1-4 | 16 | TRBV3-1/TRBV3-2 | CASSHSSDRGDEKLFF
TRBJ1-1 | 13 | TRBV6-5 | CASRPTGYTEAFF
TRBJ1-6 | 16 | TRBV3-1/TRBV3-2 | CASSRSGQGRNSPLHF
TRBJ1-3 | 15 | TRBV9 | CASSVGEGLRNTIYF
TRBJ2-6 | 15 | TRBV15 | CATSFIRAGANVLTF
TRBJ2-3 | 14 | TRBV5-1 | CASSSTQKADTQYF
TRBJ1-2 | 16 | TRBV10-2 | CASRGLYRGQNYGYTF
TRBJ2-1 | 16 | TRBV30 | CAWVDRSGRSSNEQFF
TRBJ1-5 | 14 | TRBV9 | CASSVAGESQPQHF
TRBJ1-6 | 13 | TRBV7-2 | CASSLDSLGPLHF
TRBJ2-7 | 14 | TRBV9 | CASSARTGSIEQYF
TRBJ2-1 | 16 | TRBV5-4 | CASSGAGLAGGGEQFF